These 27 T cell receptor beta chains came from one sample sequenced in a study of identical twins (dated by TCRdb to the mid-2010s). The library was built by means of 5' RACE. The sequencer was an Illumina HiSeq 2000. Clones were called with MiXCR by TCRdb after fastp trimmed the public reads at Q25, and only in-frame beta chains were retained. CDR3 protein sequences are deduplicated, and each keeps its most common genes and DNA. This sample lists a few hundred thousand distinct CDR3 sequences; about 10% were detected once. Clones ranked in the top ten supply over 7% of the sample. Source material: naive T cells sorted from blood. In the paper's terms, the cell subset or site label means: cells isolated with a human naive T-cell isolation kit. The source of these receptors is a woman aged 45 to 65 in good health.

This clonotype has a handful of counts. The rearrangement links TRBV5-1 to TRBJ2-5, with TRBD2 identical over 10 bases. Trimming removed 1 base from V and 3 bases from J; junction bases left unmatched: 6. The CDR3 is 16 residues long. Germline CDR1 reads SGHRS; CDR2 reads YFSETQ. The CDR3 region has the DNA TGCGCCAGCAGCTTGACCGGGACTAGCGCTGAAGAGACCCAGTACTTC. As protein: CASSLTGTSAEETQYF.

This clonotype was found a few times. In DNA, the CDR3 is TGTGCCTGGAGCCGAGGACAGGGGGCCTACGAGCAGTACGTC. Amino acids: CAWSRGQGAYEQYV. The chain joins TRBV30 to TRBJ2-7; 10 bases agree with TRBD1. This CDR3 comprises 14 residues. CDR1 and CDR2 from the germline V gene are GTSNPN and SVGIG (reference sequence). The J segment lost 2 bases and the V segment lost 3 bases, leaving 4 bases of the junction unmatched.

This sequence joins TRBV5-5 and TRBJ2-1, with 7 bases lining up with TRBD1. The CDR3 contains 15 residues. Trimming at V came to 0 bases and at J to 7 bases, leaving 7 bases not matched to a gene. CDR1 and CDR2 (germline): SGHKS, YYEKEE (reference sequence). The CDR3 loop reads CASSLATGVGNEQFF. The DNA for the CDR3 is TGTGCCAGCAGCTTGGCCACAGGGGTAGGGAATGAGCAGTTCTTC.

V gene TRBV18 combines with J gene TRBJ2-3; 8 bases align to TRBD2. With 3 bases clipped from V and 6 bases from J, the junction kept 14 bases outside the gene matches. CDR3 length: 17 residues. The germline gives CDR1 KGHSH, CDR2 LQKENI. The CDR3 loop is CASSPIGTRRQSDTQYF. As DNA, the CDR3 is TGTGCCAGCTCACCTATTGGGACTAGAAGGCAGTCCGATACGCAGTATTTT.

The V gene is TRBV7-9, the J gene TRBJ2-2; 10 positions match TRBD1. With V trimmed by 3 bases and J by 5 bases, 3 bases remained unmatched. This CDR3 has 15 residues. Germline-derived CDR1 and CDR2 are SEHNR and FQNEAQ (reference sequence). Here the CDR3 DNA reads TGTGCCAGCAGCTTCATGGGACAGGGGACCGGGGAGCTGTTTTTT. This sequence encodes CASSFMGQGTGELFF.

This clonotype was observed many times. V is TRBV5-1 and J is TRBJ2-1; D remains unclear. Trimming left V 4 bases short and J 8 bases short, with 16 bases between. Germline CDR1 SGHRS, CDR2 YFSETQ. The CDR3 totals 14 residues. The CDR3: CASSGRALIDEQFF. The CDR3 DNA reads TGCGCCAGCAGCGGACGAGCCCTTATCGATGAGCAGTTCTTC.

The chain is built from TRBV20-1 and TRBJ2-7; D might be TRBD2 (5 bases). CDR1 is DFQATT, CDR2 SNEGSKA, per germline (reference sequence). V was pared by 2 bases and J by 2 bases, with 10 bases between. The CDR3 consists of 13 residues. The CDR3 reads CSARSEGPYEQYF. The CDR3, as DNA: TGCAGTGCTAGAAGCGAGGGTCCCTACGAGCAGTACTTC.

V usage is TRBV7-2 and J usage is TRBJ1-6, with D uncertain. CDR1 and CDR2 (germline): SGHTA, FQGNSA. The V gene lost 3 bases and the J gene lost 0 bases, with 6 bases spanning the gap. The length of the CDR3 is 15 residues. The CDR3 reads CASSLGNSYNSPLHF. As DNA, the CDR3 is TGTGCCAGCAGCTTGGGGAACTCCTATAATTCACCCCTCCACTTT.

A few counts support this clonotype. This rearrangement joins TRBV5-1 to TRBJ1-2; D not certain. Trimming pared 3 bases from V and 2 bases from J, leaving 11 bases between. Germline V gene sequence: CDR1 SGHRS, CDR2 YFSETQ. The CDR3 runs 14 residues. The CDR3 nucleotides read TGCGCCAGCAGCTCGATGGACGGGAACTATGGCTACACCTTC. It codes for CASSSMDGNYGYTF.

This clonotype was counted ten times or more. The chain joins TRBV6-2 or TRBV6-3 to TRBJ2-1, with D hard to call. The CDR3 is 15 amino acids. V was trimmed by 6 bases and J by 2 bases, leaving 14 bases between them. The V gene's germline CDR1 is MNHEY and CDR2 SVGEGT. CDR3 DNA sequence: TGTGCCAGCAGCTGGGCCCCGGGCACCTACAATGAGCAGTTCTTC. The encoded protein is CASSWAPGTYNEQFF.

This clonotype has ten or more counts. The genes are TRBV29-1 and TRBJ2-3; D tentatively reads TRBD1 or TRBD2 (6 bases each). The V end was cut by 6 bases, the J end by 4 bases, with 11 bases between. The CDR3 sequence is 12 residues long. The germline V gene encodes CDR1 SQVTM and CDR2 ANQGSEA. The CDR3 DNA follows: TGCAGCGTAATGAGGGGGGCAGATACGCAGTATTTT. This gives the protein CSVMRGADTQYF.

The chain combines TRBV28 with TRBJ2-1; TRBD2 matches 7 bases. Unmatched junction bases numbered 11, after V lost 4 bases and J lost 8 bases. This CDR3 has 15 amino acids. CDR1 MDHEN and CDR2 SYDVKM come from the germline V gene. The CDR3 DNA sequence: TGTGCCAGCAGTTCCGGGGGGTCCGGAGAGGATGAGCAGTTCTTC. As protein: CASSSGGSGEDEQFF.

This clonotype was detected ten times or more. The chain recombines TRBV11-1 with TRBJ2-3, with a tentative D call TRBD2 (5 bases). This CDR3 spans 16 amino acids. Germline CDR1 reads SGHAT; CDR2 reads FQDESV (reference sequence). The germline V and J ends were trimmed by 9 bases and 2 bases, with 21 bases remaining between them. As DNA, the CDR3 is TGTGCCAGTTCCTTAGCCCTCGGGGTCCCCACAGATACGCAGTATTTT. This sequence encodes CASSLALGVPTDTQYF.

This clonotype was observed at least ten times. The chain links TRBV11-3 to TRBJ2-1, with D unresolved. Germline CDR1 is SGHNT and CDR2 is YENEEA. Trimming stripped 1 base from V and 3 bases from J, with 7 bases between. This CDR3 contains 14 residues. CDR3 DNA: TGTGCCAGCAGCTTAGGGCGGCTCTACAATGAGCAGTTCTTC. This translates into CASSLGRLYNEQFF.

This clonotype was observed a handful of times. The chain is built from TRBV5-1 and TRBJ1-1; 7 nucleotides align to TRBD1. The CDR3 has 14 residues. The germline CDR1 and CDR2 sequences are SGHRS and YFSETQ. V gave up 4 bases and J gave up 8 bases; unmatched junction bases: 11. The CDR3 here is CASSPTRQGIEAFF. CDR3 nucleotide sequence: TGCGCCAGCAGCCCCACACGACAGGGAATCGAAGCTTTCTTT.

The sample holds a few counts of this clonotype. The junction departs from the called germline gene at one end, perhaps through a read error. The chain joins TRBV12-3 or TRBV12-4 to TRBJ2-7; 8 bases fit TRBD2. The CDR3 totals 14 residues. The chain's CDR3 is CASRLAGTPYEQYF. CDR3 coding DNA: TGTGCCAGCAGATTAGCGGGGACACCCTACGAGCAGTACTTC.

The chain employs TRBV5-1 and TRBJ2-1, with 16 bases identical to TRBD2. Germline CDR1 reads SGHRS; CDR2 reads YFSETQ. J gave up 5 bases and V 3 bases, and 2 bases lay outside the gene matches. This CDR3 region has 16 residues. Here the CDR3 reads CASSSGLAGGNNEQFF. CDR3 nucleotide sequence: TGCGCCAGCAGCTCGGGACTAGCGGGAGGGAACAATGAGCAGTTCTTC. Full variable domain (missing parts from reference TRBV5-1 and TRBJ2-1): KAGVTQTPRYLIKTRGQQVTLSCSPISGHRSVSWYQQTPGQGLQFLFEYFSETQRNKGNFPGRFSGRQFSNSRSEMNVSTLELGDSALYLCASSSGLAGGNNEQFFGPGTRLTVL.

This clonotype was recorded many times. The chain is built from TRBV15 and TRBJ2-1, with TRBD1 matching over 8 bases. The CDR3 has 15 amino acids. Germline V gene data show CDR1 as LNHNV and CDR2 as YYDKDF (reference sequence). V shed 0 bases and J 8 bases; nucleotides not matched to a gene: 6. CDR3: CATSREMTGVHEQFF. CDR3 DNA: TGTGCCACCAGCAGAGAAATGACAGGGGTCCATGAGCAGTTCTTC.

V usage is TRBV20-1 and J usage is TRBJ2-7; 7 nucleotides agree with TRBD2. CDR3 length: 14 amino acids. V shed 5 bases, J shed 2 bases, and the junction held 9 bases outside the gene matches. The germline V gene has CDR1 DFQATT and CDR2 SNEGSKA (reference sequence). The CDR3 here is CSADPMSGTYEQYF. DNA of the CDR3: TGCAGTGCTGATCCGATGAGCGGGACCTACGAGCAGTACTTC.

This clonotype was detected ten times or more. The chain combines TRBV28 with TRBJ1-2, with D maybe TRBD1 (6 bases). Trimming cost V 7 bases and J 4 bases, with 7 bases left between them. Germline CDR1 MDHEN, CDR2 SYDVKM. This CDR3 region has 11 residues. The CDR3 loop reads CASMGAYGYTF. In nucleotides, the CDR3 is TGTGCCAGCATGGGGGCCTATGGCTACACCTTC.

This chain connects TRBV7-2 to TRBJ1-5; the D is unclear. The germline V and J ends were trimmed by 1 base and 3 bases, with 10 bases remaining between them. CDR1 and CDR2 from the germline V gene are SGHTA and FQGNSA. There are 15 residues in the CDR3. CDR3 sequence reads: CASSLDLLSNQPQHF. The CDR3, as DNA: TGTGCCAGCAGCTTAGATTTACTATCCAATCAGCCCCAGCATTTT.

V usage is TRBV29-1 and J usage is TRBJ2-7, with TRBD1 as a possible D gene (6 bases). Per the germline V gene, CDR1 is SQVTM and CDR2 is ANQGSEA. This CDR3 contains 12 residues. V lost 3 bases and J lost 3, with 9 bases in between. The CDR3 DNA reads as TGCAGCGTTGAGGGGGCATTCTACGAGCAGTACTTC. It encodes CSVEGAFYEQYF.

This clonotype was seen ten or more times. This chain joins TRBV12-3 or TRBV12-4 and TRBJ1-4; 8 bases are shared with TRBD1. Trimming took 1 base from V and 7 from J; bases not matched to a gene: 20. The CDR3 totals 20 residues. Here the CDR3 reads CASSLGVPRRGQAPFEKLFF. The CDR3, as DNA: TGTGCCAGCAGTTTAGGGGTCCCAAGGAGGGGACAGGCGCCCTTTGAAAAACTGTTTTTT.

The chain carries TRBV7-9 and TRBJ2-5; D not resolved. V lost 1 base and J 2 bases, leaving 8 bases between the germline ends. This CDR3 is built from 14 residues. CDR1 is SEHNR and CDR2 is FQNEAQ in the germline V gene (reference sequence). The CDR3 nucleotides are TGTGCCAGCAGCTTAGGGCCGCTACAAGAGACCCAGTACTTC. Its protein product is CASSLGPLQETQYF.

The table lists this clonotype with many counts. The genes are TRBV20-1 and TRBJ2-5, with 9 bases identical to TRBD1. The CDR3 has 15 residues. V dropped 2 bases and J dropped 4; count of bases not matched to a gene: 8. The germline gives CDR1 DFQATT, CDR2 SNEGSKA (reference sequence). For the CDR3, the DNA is TGCAGTGCTAGACCGACAGGGGGACGTCGAGAGACCCAGTACTTC. Amino acid sequence: CSARPTGGRRETQYF.

This clonotype was seen many times. This chain links TRBV7-2 with TRBJ2-3, with TRBD1 matching over 7 bases. With V trimmed by 5 bases and J by 2 bases, 10 bases remained unmatched. The CDR3 loop spans 16 amino acids. Per germline, CDR1 SGHTA and CDR2 FQGNSA. The CDR3 DNA reads as TGTGCCAGCAGCAGAACAGGGGTATATCTCACAGATACGCAGTATTTT. Encoded protein: CASSRTGVYLTDTQYF.

The CDR3 bases are TGTGCCAGCAGCCTACCTAAAAGGGAATCGAACACCGGGGAGCTGTTTTTT. Its protein is CASSLPKRESNTGELFF. The V call is TRBV7-9, the J call TRBJ2-2; D remains unclear. There are 17 residues in the CDR3. Germline values: CDR1 SEHNR, CDR2 FQNEAQ (reference sequence). The V end was cut by 5 bases, the J end by 0 bases, with 16 bases between.